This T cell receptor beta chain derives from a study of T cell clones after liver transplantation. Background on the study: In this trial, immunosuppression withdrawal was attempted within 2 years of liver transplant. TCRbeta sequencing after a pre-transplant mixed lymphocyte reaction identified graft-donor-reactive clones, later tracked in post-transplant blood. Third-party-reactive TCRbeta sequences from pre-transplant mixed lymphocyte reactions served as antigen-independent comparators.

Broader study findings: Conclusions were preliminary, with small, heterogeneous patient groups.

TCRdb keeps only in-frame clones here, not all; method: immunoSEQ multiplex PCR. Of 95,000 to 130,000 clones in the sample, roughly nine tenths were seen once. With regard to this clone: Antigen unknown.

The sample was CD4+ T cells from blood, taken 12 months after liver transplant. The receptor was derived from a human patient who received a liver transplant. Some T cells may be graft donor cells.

The CDR3 region is CASSPRDSLSGNTIYF. CDR3 coding DNA: TGTGCCAGCAGCCCCCGGGACAGCCTCTCTGGAAACACCATATATTTT. This chain links TRBV11-3 with TRBJ1-3; TRBD1 aligns across 7 bases. This CDR3 is built from 16 residues. Germline CDR1 is SGHNT and CDR2 is YENEEA. V dropped 5 bases and J dropped 0; count of bases not matched to a gene: 7.